The 27 T cell receptor beta chains below were found in one sample sequenced in a study of T cell responses to AZD1222 COVID-19 vaccine. Sequencing used immunoSEQ multiplex PCR; TCRdb keeps in-frame clones, though not all of them. The sample contains roughly 45,000 clones, around 80% of which appear only once. The starting material was peripheral blood, obtained on day 0 of AZD1222 vaccination. Receptors were obtained from an adult in good health.

The rearrangement joins TRBV5-1 to TRBJ1-2; 7 bases agree with TRBD1. The V gene's germline CDR1 is SGHRS and CDR2 YFSETQ. Trimming took 4 bases from V and 5 from J; bases not matched to a gene: 5. This CDR3 has 13 residues. The CDR3 DNA follows: TGCGCCAGCAGCCAGGGACAGAGTTATGGCTACACCTTC. Its protein product is CASSQGQSYGYTF.

This chain uses TRBV10-3 with TRBJ1-5, with a weak D call TRBD1 (6 bases). The CDR3 contains 16 residues. The V end lost 4 bases, the J end lost 0 bases, and 13 bases lay between the germline ends. Germline-derived CDR1 and CDR2 are ENHRY and SYGVKD. The CDR3 reads CAISVGGANSNQPQHF. CDR3 nucleotides: TGTGCCATCAGTGTCGGGGGGGCTAATAGCAATCAGCCCCAGCATTTT.

The table lists this clone with a few counts. The chain uses TRBV11-2 and TRBJ1-1; D ambiguous. Germline V lookup: CDR1 SGHAT, CDR2 FQNNGV. V was pared by 5 bases and J by 4 bases, with 2 bases between. This CDR3 is built from 10 residues. In DNA, the CDR3 is TGTGCCAGCAGCACCACTGAAGCTTTCTTT. It translates to CASSTTEAFF. The full variable domain, with the rest looked up from reference TRBV11-2 and TRBJ1-1, is EAGVAQSPRYKIIEKRQSVAFWCNPISGHATLYWYQQILGQGPKLLIQFQNNGVVDDSQLPKDRFSAERLKGVDSTLKIQPAKLEDSAVYLCASSTTEAFFGQGTRLTVV.

The chain uses TRBV7-9 and TRBJ2-3, with TRBD1 matching over 10 bases. Per the germline V gene, CDR1 is SEHNR and CDR2 is FQNEAQ (reference sequence). This CDR3 region has 14 residues. The V segment lost 4 bases and the J segment 5 bases; nucleotides outside the gene matches: 3. The CDR3 sequence is CASSSGQGLDTQYF. The CDR3 DNA follows: TGTGCCAGCAGCTCGGGACAGGGGTTAGATACGCAGTATTTT.

The chain carries TRBV11-2 and TRBJ2-2; D is unclear. The CDR3 contains 14 residues. Germline CDR1 reads SGHAT; CDR2 reads FQNNGV. Trimming left V 1 base short and J 3 bases short, with 6 bases between. CDR3 coding DNA: TGTGCCAGCAGCTTAGGTATGGACACCGGGGAGCTGTTTTTT. It codes for CASSLGMDTGELFF. Full variable domain (rest looked up from reference TRBV11-2 and TRBJ2-2): EAGVAQSPRYKIIEKRQSVAFWCNPISGHATLYWYQQILGQGPKLLIQFQNNGVVDDSQLPKDRFSAERLKGVDSTLKIQPAKLEDSAVYLCASSLGMDTGELFFGEGSRLTVL.

V usage is TRBV5-1 and J usage is TRBJ2-1; D ambiguous. The germline V gene has CDR1 SGHRS and CDR2 YFSETQ. Trimming removed 1 base at V and 9 bases at J, with 5 bases between. The CDR3 consists of 11 residues. The CDR3 reads CASSLKSEQFF. For the CDR3, the DNA is TGCGCCAGCAGCTTGAAATCTGAGCAGTTCTTC.

The V call is TRBV28, the J call TRBJ2-3; 7 nucleotides align to TRBD2. The CDR3 consists of 16 residues. The V segment lost 3 bases and the J segment 1 base; nucleotides outside the gene matches: 7. The germline V gene has CDR1 MDHEN and CDR2 SYDVKM. DNA for the CDR3: TGTGCCAGCAGTTTGGCGGCTAGCGGCCGCACAGATACGCAGTATTTT. This gives the protein CASSLAASGRTDTQYF.

This clone was counted a single time. The V gene is TRBV10-3, the J gene TRBJ2-4, with D unclear. Germline V CDR1 and CDR2: ENHRY, SYGVKD. The CDR3 loop spans 17 amino acids. Deletions cut 6 bases from V and 1 base from J, with 19 bases between. CDR3 residues: CAISPGGALLAKNIQYF. CDR3 coding DNA: TGTGCCATCAGCCCGGGTGGAGCCCTCCTCGCCAAAAACATTCAGTACTTC.

The chain couples TRBV2 to TRBJ2-7, with TRBD2 identical over 8 bases. Germline V gene sequence: CDR1 SNHLY, CDR2 FYNNEI. This CDR3 contains 15 residues. V shed 8 bases and J 5 bases; nucleotides not matched to a gene: 14. The CDR3, as DNA: TGTGCCAGCGGGGGCCTAAGCGGGAGTATTCACGAGCAGTACTTC. Translation gives CASGGLSGSIHEQYF. The variable domain in full, completed from reference TRBV2 and TRBJ2-7, reads EPEVTQTPSHQVTQMGQEVILRCVPISNHLYFYWYRQILGQKVEFLVSFYNNEISEKSEIFDDQFSVERPDGSNFTLKIRSTKLEDSAMYFCASGGLSGSIHEQYFGPGTRLTVT.

V usage is TRBV12-3 or TRBV12-4 and J usage is TRBJ1-2; 7 bases fit TRBD1. The ends lost 5 bases at V and 7 bases at J; junction bases unmatched: 1. The CDR3 runs to 11 residues. The CDR3 DNA sequence: TGTGCCAGCAGTCCAGGGGGTGGCTACACCTTC. It translates to CASSPGGGYTF.

The count of this clone is one. The chain employs TRBV10-3 and TRBJ2-7; 9 bases line up with TRBD1. In germline, CDR1 is ENHRY, CDR2 SYGVKD. With 3 bases clipped from V and 6 bases from J, the junction kept 9 bases outside the gene matches. The CDR3 length is 15 residues. The CDR3 DNA is TGTGCCATCAGTGAAGGGACAGGGAGCGTCGGCGAGCAGTACTTC. Protein product: CAISEGTGSVGEQYF.

The J gene is TRBJ2-3, the V gene TRBV19; a possible D gene is TRBD1 (6 bases). The CDR3 is 16 residues long. Per germline, CDR1 LNHDA and CDR2 SQIVND (reference sequence). V lost 9 bases and J 3 bases, leaving 22 bases between the germline ends. CDR3 sequence (DNA): TGTGCCAGCAAGCGACAGGCCCCATCAGAGACAGATACGCAGTATTTT. Translating it yields CASKRQAPSETDTQYF.

The chain recombines TRBV28 with TRBJ2-2, with TRBD1 identical over 10 bases. The germline V gene encodes CDR1 MDHEN and CDR2 SYDVKM. The CDR3 spans 16 residues. J gave up 6 bases and V 3 bases, and 7 bases lay outside the gene matches. The CDR3 region is CASSLGQGYGAGELFF. The CDR3 DNA is TGTGCCAGCAGTTTGGGACAGGGGTACGGGGCCGGGGAGCTGTTTTTT.

The V gene is TRBV27, the J gene TRBJ1-5, with 9 nucleotides matching TRBD1. This CDR3 has 14 residues. V lost 6 bases and J lost 3; bases outside the gene matches: 3. Germline loops: CDR1 MNHEY, CDR2 SMNVEV (reference sequence). As DNA, the CDR3 is TGTGCCAGCAGAGGGACAGGGTCCAATCAGCCCCAGCATTTT. Encoded protein: CASRGTGSNQPQHF.

The rearrangement links TRBV6-5 to TRBJ2-1; D gene ambiguous. Germline V gene sequence: CDR1 MNHEY, CDR2 SVGAGI. The CDR3 extends over 11 amino acids. V lost 7 bases to trimming and J lost 4 bases, with 5 bases between them. The CDR3 is CASKAYNEQFF. In DNA, the CDR3 is TGTGCCAGCAAGGCTTACAATGAGCAGTTCTTC.

The chain recombines TRBV6-5 with TRBJ1-1, with no clear D. V was shortened by 6 bases and J by 4 bases, with 15 bases between the two germline ends. The CDR3 sequence is 14 residues long. The V gene's germline CDR1 is MNHEY and CDR2 SVGAGI. The CDR3 protein is CASSIGPLSTEAFF. DNA of the CDR3: TGTGCCAGCAGCATTGGTCCTCTGAGCACTGAAGCTTTCTTT.

V gene TRBV18 combines with J gene TRBJ2-3, with a weak D call TRBD1 (6 bases). Trimming cost V 4 bases and J 5 bases, with 19 bases left between them. CDR1 is KGHSH, CDR2 LQKENI, per germline. This CDR3 contains 16 residues. As DNA, the CDR3 is TGTGCCAGCTCACTGAACCGGGACACTTCCCAAGATACGCAGTATTTT. Protein product: CASSLNRDTSQDTQYF.

This sequence joins TRBV20-1 and TRBJ1-1; D call uncertain. The V end was cut by 3 bases, the J end by 1 base, with 12 bases between. The CDR3 is 14 amino acids. Germline lookup yields CDR1 DFQATT and CDR2 SNEGSKA (reference sequence). CDR3: CSASNLGRNTEAFF. In nucleotides, the CDR3 is TGCAGTGCTAGTAACCTCGGGCGGAACACTGAAGCTTTCTTT.

V gene TRBV5-4 combines with J gene TRBJ2-5; the D gene is possibly TRBD2 (6 bases). V lost 0 bases to trimming and J lost 5 bases, with 11 bases between them. Germline V gene data show CDR1 as SGHNT and CDR2 as YYREEE (reference sequence). This CDR3 has 14 residues. For the CDR3, the DNA is TGTGCCAGCAGCTTGGGCGGAGGGGTGGAGACCCAGTACTTC. Its protein product is CASSLGGGVETQYF.

The V and J genes are TRBV20-1 and TRBJ1-5; D gene ambiguous. The V gene's germline CDR1 is DFQATT and CDR2 SNEGSKA (reference sequence). V was pared by 3 bases and J by 1 base, with 13 bases between. This CDR3 region has 15 residues. CDR3 sequence reads: CSASRSTLSNQPQHF. CDR3 nucleotides: TGCAGTGCTAGTAGGAGTACCCTGAGCAATCAGCCCCAGCATTTT.

The chain combines TRBV28 with TRBJ2-6; 7 positions match TRBD1. Losses at the gene ends were 11 bases for V and 0 bases for J; bases not matched to a gene: 10. CDR1 and CDR2 from the germline V gene are MDHEN and SYDVKM. The CDR3 covers 16 residues. CDR3 residues: CACLGGLHSGANVLTF. CDR3 nucleotides: TGTGCCTGCCTAGGGGGCCTGCACTCTGGGGCCAACGTCCTGACTTTC.

In its sample, this clone was seen a few times. Written as DNA, the CDR3 is TGTGCCAGCAGTGCCCAGGTGAGCTCCTACAATGAGCAGTTCTTC. Translated, it gives CASSAQVSSYNEQFF. The chain recombines TRBV6-6 with TRBJ2-1; D is ambiguous. CDR1 is MNHNY and CDR2 is SVGAGI in the germline V gene (reference sequence). The CDR3 runs 15 residues. The V and J ends lost 5 bases and 0 bases respectively, with 11 bases between them.

V and J are TRBV11-2 and TRBJ2-5, with 7 bases identical to TRBD2. CDR1 is SGHAT and CDR2 is FQNNGV in the germline V gene. Trimming removed 3 bases from V and 1 base from J; junction bases left unmatched: 2. This CDR3 has 14 residues. CDR3 in amino acids: CASSLGGAQETQYF. The CDR3 DNA reads as TGTGCCAGCAGCTTGGGAGGGGCCCAAGAGACCCAGTACTTC. The full variable domain, in which reference TRBV11-2 and TRBJ2-5 provide the parts outside the CDR3, is EAGVAQSPRYKIIEKRQSVAFWCNPISGHATLYWYQQILGQGPKLLIQFQNNGVVDDSQLPKDRFSAERLKGVDSTLKIQPAKLEDSAVYLCASSLGGAQETQYFGPGTRLLVL.

The genes are TRBV6-5 and TRBJ1-1; perhaps TRBD1 as D (6 bases). V was pared by 7 bases and J by 1 base, with 16 bases between. CDR3 length: 15 amino acids. Germline CDR1 and CDR2: MNHEY and SVGAGI. This chain's CDR3 is CASISNWGANTEAFF. CDR3 sequence (DNA): TGTGCCAGCATCTCAAACTGGGGGGCGAACACTGAAGCTTTCTTT.

The genes are TRBV24-1 and TRBJ2-3; 7 positions agree with TRBD2. Trimming cost V 3 bases and J 4 bases; bases outside gene matches: 9. CDR3 length: 16 residues. The V gene's germline CDR1 is KGHDR and CDR2 SFDVKD. The DNA of the CDR3 is TGTGCCACCAGTGATCCCACAGCGGGGTGGGCAGATACGCAGTATTTT. It codes for CATSDPTAGWADTQYF.

This clone was counted a single time. The chain combines TRBV18 with TRBJ2-2; D is unclear. CDR3 size: 14 residues. V gave up 4 bases and J gave up 4 bases, with 10 bases separating them. The germline CDR1 and CDR2 sequences are KGHSH and LQKENI. The CDR3 protein is CASSLGPSTGELFF. The CDR3 region has the DNA TGTGCCAGCTCACTCGGACCGTCCACCGGGGAGCTGTTTTTT.

The CDR3 loop is CASTRDGNTGELFF. The CDR3 DNA follows: TGTGCCAGTACCCGGGACGGGAACACCGGGGAGCTGTTTTTT. The rearrangement joins TRBV19 to TRBJ2-2; D possibly uses TRBD1 or TRBD2 (5 bases each). The germline V gene encodes CDR1 LNHDA and CDR2 SQIVND (reference sequence). The V and J ends lost 7 bases and 1 base respectively, with 10 bases between them. The CDR3 sequence is 14 residues long.